This entry lists 23 T cell receptor beta chains sequenced from one sample in a study of T cells in Graves' hyperthyroidism and ophthalmopathy. RNA transcripts served as the template for amplifying TCR beta CDR3 regions. First-round RT-PCR of the TCR CDR3 relied on the HTBI primer set. Using its own MiXCR run on the multiplex PCR reads, TCRdb lists one record per CDR3 protein. The repertoire holds 490,000 or so distinct CDR3 sequences, with approximately 23% as singletons. The source material was blood. The source of these receptors is a woman between 65 and 79 years old with Graves' ophthalmopathy.

This clonotype was found a few times. The rearrangement links TRBV24-1 to TRBJ2-3, with 14 bases aligning to TRBD2. J gave up 6 bases and V 0 bases, and 10 bases lay outside the gene matches. The CDR3 has 19 residues. From germline, CDR1 is KGHDR and CDR2 SFDVKD. The DNA of the CDR3 is TGTGCCACCAGTGATTTGAAGTTGGGACTAGCGGGAGAGTTGGATACGCAGTATTTT. Translated: CATSDLKLGLAGELDTQYF.

This clonotype was counted ten times or more. J is TRBJ2-2 and V is TRBV7-9, with unresolved D. V was pared by 5 bases and J by 5 bases, with 9 bases between. The CDR3 has 13 residues. Germline CDR1 is SEHNR and CDR2 is FQNEAQ (reference sequence). CDR3 nucleotide sequence: TGTGCCAGCAGCCTTCGCGGTACCGGGGAGCTGTTTTTT. This encodes CASSLRGTGELFF.

The rearrangement links TRBV18 to TRBJ2-2; D is uncertain. This CDR3 is built from 16 residues. Germline V CDR1 and CDR2: KGHSH, LQKENI. V lost 4 bases and J 0 bases, leaving 12 bases between the germline ends. The CDR3: CASSLPTASNTGELFF. Here the CDR3 DNA reads TGTGCCAGCTCACTTCCGACTGCCTCGAACACCGGGGAGCTGTTTTTT.

V is TRBV30 and J is TRBJ1-1, with D hard to call. Germline V gives CDR1 GTSNPN, CDR2 SVGIG (reference sequence). This CDR3 has 13 residues. V was clipped by 4 bases and J by 4 bases, with 13 bases between them. CDR3 loop: CAWNGRLGTEAFF. The CDR3 region has the DNA TGTGCCTGGAATGGCCGACTGGGCACTGAAGCTTTCTTT.

The rearrangement uses TRBV10-3 and TRBJ1-1; D is unresolved. V was cut by 0 bases and J by 11 bases, with 13 bases left in between. CDR1 and CDR2 from the germline V gene are ENHRY and SYGVKD. The CDR3 has 13 amino acids. The CDR3 region has the DNA TGTGCCATCAGTGAGTCGAGGCTAGTTGTGGCTTTCTTT. Translation: CAISESRLVVAFF.

The V gene is TRBV12-3 or TRBV12-4, the J gene TRBJ2-7; 9 nucleotides align to TRBD1. Trimming took 4 bases from V and 0 from J; bases not matched to a gene: 1. The CDR3 runs to 14 residues. This chain's CDR3 is CASSWDRVSYEQYF. CDR3 bases: TGTGCCAGCAGTTGGGACAGGGTCTCCTACGAGCAGTACTTC.

This clonotype was seen repeatedly, ten times or more. The rearrangement uses TRBV6-1 and TRBJ1-5; no definite D call. Trimming pared 2 bases from V and 1 base from J, leaving 6 bases between. CDR3 length: 14 amino acids. Germline V CDR1 and CDR2: MNHNS, SASEGT. CDR3 loop: CASSEFVSNQPQHF. The CDR3 region has the DNA TGTGCCAGCAGTGAATTCGTGAGCAATCAGCCCCAGCATTTT.

This clonotype was recorded a few times. V usage is TRBV6-2 or TRBV6-3 and J usage is TRBJ2-5; D possibly matches TRBD1 or TRBD2 (5 bases each). In germline, CDR1 is MNHEY, CDR2 SVGEGT. The CDR3 is 14 amino acids. Trimming pared 6 bases from V and 0 bases from J, leaving 11 bases between. CDR3 DNA: TGTGCCAGCAGCCGGGGCAGGTACCAAGAGACCCAGTACTTC. This translates into CASSRGRYQETQYF.

As to this clonotype: One base away lies a much larger clone, so this may be a sequencing read error. This chain joins TRBV28 and TRBJ2-2; D is unclear. This CDR3 spans 14 amino acids. The germline CDR1 and CDR2 sequences are MDHEN and SYDVKM. V gave up 3 bases and J gave up 9 bases, with 14 bases separating them. The CDR3 sequence is CASSFLMGTRELFF. DNA for the CDR3: TGTGCCAGCAGTTTTTTGATGGGAACCCGGGAGCTGTTTTTT.

This sequence joins TRBV20-1 and TRBJ1-5; no clear D. Germline V gene lookup returns CDR1 DFQATT and CDR2 SNEGSKA (reference sequence). This CDR3 region has 14 residues. The V and J ends lost 2 bases and 2 bases respectively, with 10 bases between them. DNA for the CDR3: TGCAGTGCTAGAATACGGCGGGGCAATCAGCCCCAGCATTTT. This gives the protein CSARIRRGNQPQHF.

This clonotype was observed many times. The chain employs TRBV28 and TRBJ2-2, with a possible D match to TRBD2 (5 bases). V was shortened by 3 bases and J by 5 bases, with 16 bases between the two germline ends. The CDR3 consists of 16 residues. Germline CDR1 reads MDHEN; CDR2 reads SYDVKM. CDR3 nucleotides: TGTGCCAGCAGTTTGGGTCGAAGTAGGACTACCGGGGAGCTGTTTTTT. Its translation is CASSLGRSRTTGELFF.

This clonotype was detected only a few times. A much larger clone differs from this one at a single base, so this may be a read error. The CDR3 end shows no conserved phenylalanine or tryptophan, and so a read error is likely. This chain joins TRBV2 and TRBJ2-7; D not resolved. Between the trimmed V and J ends, which lost 6 bases and 2 bases, there was a span of 8 bases. This CDR3 spans 12 amino acids. CDR1 and CDR2 (germline): SNHLY, FYNNEI. The CDR3 DNA follows: TGTGCCAGCAGAGGTTTTACCTACGAGCAGTACCTC. Amino acid sequence: CASRGFTYEQYL.

Points on this clonotype: This may be a read error, as it is one base from a much larger clone. V is TRBV11-2 and J is TRBJ1-1; unclear D gene. The CDR3 is made up of 14 amino acids. The germline gives CDR1 SGHAT, CDR2 FQNNGV. This CDR3 is CVSSLVALNTEAFF. The CDR3 nucleotides are TGTGTCAGCAGCTTAGTTGCCCTGAACACTGAAGCTTTCTTT. Drawing the rest from reference TRBV11-2 and TRBJ1-1, the complete variable domain is EAGVAQSPRYKIIEKRQSVAFWCNPISGHATLYWYQQILGQGPKLLIQFQNNGVVDDSQLPKDRFSAERLKGVDSTLKIQPAKLEDSAVYLCVSSLVALNTEAFFGQGTRLTVV.

The chain has TRBV20-1 and TRBJ2-2; 11 bases are shared with TRBD2. The germline V gene has CDR1 DFQATT and CDR2 SNEGSKA (reference sequence). V shed 5 bases, J shed 4 bases, and the junction held 6 bases outside the gene matches. The CDR3 length is 15 residues. The CDR3 DNA reads TGCAGTGCTCCCAATAGCGGGGGGGCCACCGGGGAGCTGTTTTTT. Its protein product is CSAPNSGGATGELFF.

This clonotype was detected only once. This chain connects TRBV7-6 to TRBJ1-1, with D unresolved. The CDR3 runs to 13 residues. CDR1 is SGHVS, CDR2 FNYEAQ, per germline. V was shortened by 5 bases and J by 3 bases, with 10 bases between the two germline ends. CDR3 residues: CASSLAEYTEAFF. The CDR3 nucleotides are TGTGCCAGCAGCCTGGCGGAGTACACTGAAGCTTTCTTT.

This clonotype has at least ten counts. J is TRBJ1-1 and V is TRBV7-2, with 7 positions matching TRBD1. V shed 5 bases and J 5 bases; nucleotides not matched to a gene: 8. There are 14 residues in the CDR3. Germline CDR1 reads SGHTA; CDR2 reads FQGNSA. CDR3 bases: TGTGCCAGCAGCAGACCGGGACAGTCGACTGAAGCTTTCTTT. Amino acids: CASSRPGQSTEAFF.

The V call is TRBV9, the J call TRBJ2-1, with TRBD2 matching over 9 bases. After removal of 3 bases from V and 4 bases from J, the junction contained 5 bases not matched to a gene. Germline V gene lookup returns CDR1 SGDLS and CDR2 YYNGEE. CDR3 size: 15 residues. Here the CDR3 reads CASSDTSGLYNEQFF. DNA for the CDR3: TGTGCCAGCAGCGATACTAGCGGGTTATACAATGAGCAGTTCTTC. Combining the CDR3 with reference TRBV9 and TRBJ2-1 gives the whole variable domain DSGVTQTPKHLITATGQRVTLRCSPRSGDLSVYWYQQSLDQGLQFLIQYYNGEERAKGNILERFSAQQFPDLHSELNLSSLELGDSALYFCASSDTSGLYNEQFFGPGTRLTVL.

This clonotype showed up many times. This chain connects TRBV28 to TRBJ2-5, with D possibly matching TRBD2 (5 bases). The CDR3 is 14 amino acids. V was pared by 6 bases and J by 2 bases, with 13 bases between. CDR1 MDHEN and CDR2 SYDVKM come from the germline V gene. CDR3 residues: CASSGTRIQETQYF. DNA for the CDR3: TGTGCCAGCAGCGGTACTAGAATTCAAGAGACCCAGTACTTC.

This clonotype was seen repeatedly, ten times or more. The chain links TRBV5-1 to TRBJ2-7; 7 nucleotides align to TRBD1. Germline CDR1 reads SGHRS; CDR2 reads YFSETQ. V shed 4 bases and J 7 bases; nucleotides not matched to a gene: 11. The CDR3 is 14 residues long. The CDR3 DNA sequence: TGCGCCAGCAGCCGACAGGGAAACGACGGGGAGCAGTACTTC. Residues: CASSRQGNDGEQYF.

This clonotype was observed a few times. The DNA of the CDR3 is TGTGCCAGCAGCTCACAACCGGGACCGGCTACAGATACGCAGTATTTT. This encodes CASSSQPGPATDTQYF. The genes are TRBV9 and TRBJ2-3; tentatively, D is TRBD1 or TRBD2 (5 bases each). Germline CDR1 SGDLS, CDR2 YYNGEE. CDR3 length equals 16 residues. With 4 bases removed from V and 3 bases from J, the gap between germline ends came to 18 bases.

The rearrangement joins TRBV4-2 to TRBJ2-1; D is possibly TRBD1 (6 bases). The CDR3 runs to 15 residues. Germline V CDR1 and CDR2: LGHNA, YNFKEQ. V lost 0 bases and J 6 bases, leaving 12 bases between the germline ends. This chain's CDR3 is CASSQDPGRGNEQFF. CDR3 nucleotide sequence: TGTGCCAGCAGCCAAGATCCTGGCAGGGGCAATGAGCAGTTCTTC.

On this clonotype: A much bigger clone sits one base away, suggesting this may be a read error. J is TRBJ1-1 and V is TRBV7-2; a weak D match, TRBD1 (5 bases). The germline CDR1 and CDR2 sequences are SGHTA and FQGNSA. V was shortened by 5 bases and J by 6 bases, with 13 bases between the two germline ends. This CDR3 region has 13 residues. The CDR3 loop is CASSPGTPAEAFF. In DNA form, the CDR3 reads TGTGCCAGCAGCCCCGGGACGCCGGCTGAAGCTTTCTTT. Drawing the rest from reference TRBV7-2 and TRBJ1-1, the complete variable domain is GAGVSQSPSNKVTEKGKDVELRCDPISGHTALYWYRQSLGQGLEFLIYFQGNSAPDKSGLPSDRFSAERTGGSVSTLTIQRTQQEDSAVYLCASSPGTPAEAFFGQGTRLTVV.

This clonotype turned up a few times. The genes are TRBV5-5 and TRBJ2-5; 9 bases match TRBD2. The ends lost 3 bases at V and 3 bases at J; junction bases unmatched: 12. Germline V gene lookup returns CDR1 SGHKS and CDR2 YYEKEE (reference sequence). The CDR3 runs 17 residues. The CDR3 is CASSWGPGASGKETQYF. Here the CDR3 DNA reads TGTGCCAGCAGCTGGGGCCCGGGGGCTAGCGGGAAAGAGACCCAGTACTTC. Together with reference TRBV5-5 and TRBJ2-5, the CDR3 gives the full variable domain: DAGVTQSPTHLIKTRGQQVTLRCSPISGHKSVSWYQQVLGQGPQFIFQYYEKEERGRGNFPDRFSARQFPNYSSELNVNALLLGDSALYLCASSWGPGASGKETQYFGPGTRLLVL.